A selection of T cell receptor beta chains follows, all from one sample in a study of CD8 T cells in Susac syndrome. TCRdb re-derived calls from the immunoSEQ multiplex PCR reads in MiXCR, one entry per CDR3 protein. Of 200,000 or so distinct CDR3 sequences in the sample, about 95% were seen once. Sequenced material: CD4+ T cells from PBMCs. The receptor set was obtained from a human donor with multiple sclerosis. CDR3s include the opening cysteine and the closing phenylalanine or tryptophan. A D gene is named only where the DNA matches it firmly. Size is stated for part of the rows, as once, few or many counts, or as a class when the clone is expanded.

clone size	D gene	V gene	J gene	CDR3 protein	CDR3 DNA
-	-	TRBV9	TRBJ2-1	CASSANNEQFF	TGTGCCAGCAGCGCCAACAATGAGCAGTTCTTC
-	TRBD2	TRBV7-8	TRBJ2-1	CASSRGRDYNEQFF	TGTGCCAGCAGTCGCGGGAGGGATTACAATGAGCAGTTCTTC
-	TRBD1	TRBV20-1	TRBJ2-7	CSASKDRGSDEQYF	TGCAGTGCTAGTAAGGACAGGGGATCTGACGAGCAGTACTTC
-	-	TRBV18	TRBJ1-2	CASSENRDGYTF	TGTGCCAGCTCCGAGAACAGGGATGGCTACACCTTC
-	-	TRBV3-1	TRBJ1-2	CASSQAPYGYTF	TGTGCCAGCAGCCAAGCTCCTTATGGCTACACCTTC
-	-	TRBV30	TRBJ2-1	CAWSKGRYSYNEQFF	TGTGCCTGGAGTAAAGGGCGGTACTCCTACAATGAGCAGTTCTTC
-	-	TRBV6-1	TRBJ1-2	CASKISGPEGRYGYTF	TGTGCCAGCAAAATTTCAGGACCCGAGGGCCGCTATGGCTACACCTTC
-	TRBD1	TRBV6-1	TRBJ1-2	CASRRQGTGGYTF	TGTGCCAGCAGACGACAGGGAACGGGTGGCTACACCTTC
once	-	TRBV6-5	TRBJ2-3	CASRLRQITDTQYF	TGTGCCAGCAGACTCCGACAGATTACAGATACGCAGTATTTT
-	-	TRBV5-4	TRBJ1-1	CASSSQVQTNTEAFF	TGTGCCAGCAGCAGCCAGGTGCAAACGAACACTGAAGCTTTCTTT
-	TRBD2	TRBV10-3	TRBJ2-2	CAISERTSGLSGTGELFF	TGTGCCATCAGTGAGAGGACTAGCGGGCTCTCGGGCACCGGGGAGCTGTTTTTT
once	-	TRBV5-4	TRBJ2-5	CASGGPQETQYF	TGTGCCAGCGGGGGACCACAAGAGACCCAGTACTTC
-	-	TRBV7-3	TRBJ1-5	CASSLTQGNQPQHF	TGTGCCAGCAGCTTAACACAGGGCAATCAGCCCCAGCATTTT
-	-	TRBV12-3/TRBV12-4	TRBJ2-2	CASHRGLGTGELFF	TGTGCCAGCCACCGGGGGCTGGGCACCGGGGAGCTGTTTTTT
-	-	TRBV20-1	TRBJ2-3	CSARQADTQYF	TGCAGTGCTAGACAAGCCGATACGCAGTATTTT
-	-	TRBV2	TRBJ1-2	CASSEAREDGYTF	TGTGCCAGCAGTGAAGCGAGAGAAGATGGCTACACCTTC
-	TRBD1	TRBV7-2	TRBJ2-3	CASSPTTGAGTDTQYF	TGTGCCAGCAGCCCGACTACAGGGGCTGGCACAGATACGCAGTATTTT
-	-	TRBV20-1	TRBJ1-4	CSAKRGGPTNEKLFF	TGCAGTGCTAAGAGAGGGGGACCAACTAATGAAAAACTGTTTTTT
-	TRBD2	TRBV13	TRBJ2-3	CASSLRLAGAHTDTQYF	TGTGCCAGCAGCTTAAGGCTAGCGGGGGCCCACACAGATACGCAGTATTTT
-	-	TRBV9	TRBJ1-2	CASSPRAPLANYGYTF	TGTGCCAGCAGCCCTCGAGCTCCCTTAGCTAACTATGGCTACACCTTC